Listed here are 29 T cell receptor beta chains from one sample, sequenced in a study of Graves' ophthalmopathy and Graves' hyperthyroidism (dated by TCRdb to the late 2010s). Sequencer: Illumina HiSeq 2000. TCR beta CDR3 regions were amplified from RNA transcripts for repertoire sequencing. A first-round RT-PCR used HTBI primers with the Qiagen OneStep RT-PCR kit, followed by a second-round multiplex PCR, size selection and purification. In-frame beta chains were kept once TCRdb had trimmed the public reads at Q25 with fastp and called clones with MiXCR. A single entry per CDR3 protein holds the most common genes and DNA from its merged rows. This sample comprises under 350,000 distinct CDR3 sequences, 15% to 20% of them detected only once. Roughly an eighth of the sample goes to the ten largest clones. Sequencing was done on a sample of peripheral blood. These receptors came from an adult man with Graves' ophthalmopathy.

This clonotype was counted ten times or more. The chain couples TRBV5-1 to TRBJ1-3, with D unresolved. This CDR3 is 14 amino acids long. Germline V lookup: CDR1 SGHRS, CDR2 YFSETQ. The germline V and J ends were trimmed by 0 bases and 8 bases, with 12 bases remaining between them. The CDR3 here is CASSLAGDGDTIYF. DNA of the CDR3: TGCGCCAGCAGCTTGGCAGGCGATGGCGACACCATATATTTT. Supplemented by reference TRBV5-1 and TRBJ1-3, the full variable domain reads KAGVTQTPRYLIKTRGQQVTLSCSPISGHRSVSWYQQTPGQGLQFLFEYFSETQRNKGNFPGRFSGRQFSNSRSEMNVSTLELGDSALYLCASSLAGDGDTIYFGEGSWLTVV.

This clonotype has ten or more counts. This chain connects TRBV19 to TRBJ1-2, with a weak D call TRBD1 (6 bases). From germline, CDR1 is LNHDA and CDR2 SQIVND (reference sequence). The V and J ends lost 2 bases and 0 bases respectively, with 10 bases between them. CDR3 size: 15 residues. CDR3 protein: CASSIRWTANYGYTF. CDR3 nucleotide sequence: TGTGCCAGTAGTATACGGTGGACAGCTAACTATGGCTACACCTTC.

In this sample, this clonotype turned up many times. The chain recombines TRBV7-2 with TRBJ2-5; 8 bases are shared with TRBD1. The trim removed 0 bases at V and 2 bases at J, leaving 2 bases unmatched. Germline-derived CDR1 and CDR2 are SGHTA and FQGNSA. This CDR3 contains 15 residues. CDR3 protein: CASSLAGQVQETQYF. DNA for the CDR3: TGTGCCAGCAGCTTAGCGGGACAGGTTCAAGAGACCCAGTACTTC.

This clonotype was seen repeatedly, ten times or more. This chain links TRBV7-2 with TRBJ1-3; 7 nucleotides line up with TRBD1. Germline loops: CDR1 SGHTA, CDR2 FQGNSA. The CDR3 has 15 residues. Unmatched junction bases numbered 5, after V lost 5 bases and J lost 1 base. CDR3 in amino acids: CASSPTGSSGNTIYF. Here the CDR3 DNA reads TGTGCCAGCAGCCCGACAGGGTCTTCTGGAAACACCATATATTTT.

There are many counts of this clonotype. V gene TRBV6-2 or TRBV6-3 combines with J gene TRBJ2-5; 9 bases map to TRBD1. V gave up 6 bases and J gave up 6 bases; unmatched junction bases: 11. Germline V gene lookup returns CDR1 MNHEY and CDR2 SVGEGT. This CDR3 is 15 amino acids long. The CDR3 sequence is CASSPNRDRAQTQYF. DNA of the CDR3: TGTGCCAGCAGCCCGAACCGGGACAGGGCGCAGACCCAGTACTTC.

The V and J genes are TRBV29-1 and TRBJ2-7; D is uncertain. This CDR3 has 13 amino acids. Germline values: CDR1 SQVTM, CDR2 ANQGSEA. V was clipped by 4 bases and J by 2 bases, with 12 bases between them. CDR3 DNA sequence: TGCAGCGTTGGGACGTTAGAACCCTACGAGCAGTACTTC. This codes for CSVGTLEPYEQYF.

This clonotype was picked up many times. V and J are TRBV7-2 and TRBJ1-2; 11 nucleotides match TRBD1. CDR1 SGHTA and CDR2 FQGNSA come from the germline V gene. The CDR3 is made up of 16 amino acids. The V segment lost 0 bases and the J segment 10 bases; nucleotides outside the gene matches: 10. The CDR3 reads CASSLATLGQGGDYTF. As DNA, the CDR3 is TGTGCCAGCAGCTTAGCTACCTTGGGACAGGGGGGAGACTACACCTTC.

This clonotype was found many times. The chain joins TRBV11-2 to TRBJ1-2, with unresolved D. This CDR3 is 15 amino acids long. The germline CDR1 and CDR2 sequences are SGHAT and FQNNGV. Trimming stripped 5 bases from V and 2 bases from J, with 15 bases between. The CDR3 DNA follows: TGTGCCAGCAGCCCCAGCGACGGGTACAACTATGGCTACACCTTC. It translates to CASSPSDGYNYGYTF.

The table lists this clonotype with many counts. The chain carries TRBV20-1 and TRBJ2-7, with 11 bases fitting TRBD1. CDR1 and CDR2 from the germline V gene are DFQATT and SNEGSKA (reference sequence). This CDR3 has 14 residues. Germline trimming cut 1 base from V and 4 bases from J; bases unmatched to any gene: 3. The CDR3: CSARGTGGWYEQYF. In nucleotides, the CDR3 is TGCAGTGCTAGAGGGACAGGGGGCTGGTACGAGCAGTACTTC.

This clonotype was recorded at least ten times. This chain uses TRBV29-1 with TRBJ1-1; D is possibly TRBD1 (5 bases). The germline V gene encodes CDR1 SQVTM and CDR2 ANQGSEA. This CDR3 region has 13 residues. V lost 5 bases and J lost 0, with 10 bases in between. CDR3 nucleotide sequence: TGCAGCGTTAGTAAGACAGTGAACACTGAAGCTTTCTTT. This gives the protein CSVSKTVNTEAFF.

The chain links TRBV9 to TRBJ2-2, with D maybe TRBD1 (6 bases). Germline V CDR1 and CDR2: SGDLS, YYNGEE. This CDR3 comprises 15 residues. The V and J ends lost 2 bases and 3 bases respectively, with 11 bases between them. CDR3 loop: CASSVGGGDTGELFF. DNA for the CDR3: TGTGCCAGCAGCGTCGGTGGGGGCGACACCGGGGAGCTGTTTTTT.

The rearrangement joins TRBV27 to TRBJ2-7; maybe TRBD1 (5 bases). This CDR3 spans 13 amino acids. V shed 8 bases and J shed 5 bases, with 16 bases lying between them. Germline-derived CDR1 and CDR2 are MNHEY and SMNVEV (reference sequence). The CDR3 DNA follows: TGTGCCAGCTCACCCAACTCGGACAACGAGCAGTACTTC. This gives the protein CASSPNSDNEQYF.

This clonotype was counted at least ten times. V usage is TRBV28 and J usage is TRBJ1-6; D unresolved. This CDR3 has 13 residues. Germline V gene sequence: CDR1 MDHEN, CDR2 SYDVKM. V lost 3 bases to trimming and J lost 4 bases, with 4 bases between them. CDR3: CASSFSYNSPLHF. The CDR3 region has the DNA TGTGCCAGCAGTTTCAGTTATAATTCACCCCTCCACTTT. Full variable domain (rest looked up from reference TRBV28 and TRBJ1-6): DVKVTQSSRYLVKRTGEKVFLECVQDMDHENMFWYRQDPGLGLRLIYFSYDVKMKEKGDIPEGYSVSREKKERFSLILESASTNQTSMYLCASSFSYNSPLHFGNGTRLTVT.

This sequence joins TRBV29-1 and TRBJ1-2, with 7 positions matching TRBD1. In germline, CDR1 is SQVTM, CDR2 ANQGSEA. V was clipped by 2 bases and J by 1 base; unmatched bases: 7. The CDR3 length is 15 residues. The chain's CDR3 is CSVEPTGIDNYGYTF. The CDR3 nucleotides read TGCAGCGTTGAACCGACAGGGATCGATAACTATGGCTACACCTTC.

This clonotype was counted ten times or more. The chain employs TRBV2 and TRBJ1-5, with D perhaps TRBD1 (5 bases). Germline CDR1 SNHLY, CDR2 FYNNEI. The ends were cut back, 8 bases at V and 3 bases at J, with 8 bases in the middle. The CDR3 is 12 amino acids. Here the CDR3 reads CASGGDNQPQHF. The CDR3 nucleotides are TGTGCCAGCGGGGGGGACAATCAGCCCCAGCATTTT. The entire variable domain, with the rest obtained from reference TRBV2 and TRBJ1-5, is as follows: EPEVTQTPSHQVTQMGQEVILRCVPISNHLYFYWYRQILGQKVEFLVSFYNNEISEKSEIFDDQFSVERPDGSNFTLKIRSTKLEDSAMYFCASGGDNQPQHFGDGTRLSIL.

This rearrangement joins TRBV27 to TRBJ2-7, with a weak D call TRBD2 (6 bases). Germline CDR1 MNHEY, CDR2 SMNVEV (reference sequence). V lost 5 bases, J lost 6 bases, and 11 bases lay in between. The length of the CDR3 is 12 residues. Here the CDR3 reads CASSPPAGEQYF. The CDR3 bases are TGTGCCAGCAGTCCGCCAGCGGGCGAGCAGTACTTC.

This clonotype appeared many times. The chain has TRBV12-3 or TRBV12-4 and TRBJ1-5, with 9 bases matching TRBD1. CDR3 size: 15 residues. V lost 6 bases to trimming and J lost 5 bases; unmatched junction nucleotides: 8. Here the CDR3 reads CASRSGTGSYQPQHF. CDR3 DNA: TGTGCCAGCAGATCCGGGACAGGGAGTTATCAGCCCCAGCATTTT.

A word on this clonotype: Given a much more abundant clone one base away, this may be a read error. The chain couples TRBV11-2 to TRBJ1-5, with 9 bases lining up with TRBD1. The germline V gene encodes CDR1 SGHAT and CDR2 FQNNGV. The CDR3 totals 16 residues. Germline trimming cut 1 base from V and 7 bases from J; bases unmatched to any gene: 8. The CDR3 here is CASSLGATGGVQPQHF. The CDR3 nucleotides are TGTGCCAGCAGCTTAGGGGCGACAGGGGGTGTACAGCCCCAGCATTTT.

This clonotype was recorded at least ten times. The V gene is TRBV4-1, the J gene TRBJ1-2, with D unresolved. V was trimmed by 2 bases and J by 0 bases, leaving 7 bases between them. The CDR3 has 14 residues. Germline-derived CDR1 and CDR2 are MGHRA and YSYEKL. The CDR3 DNA reads as TGCGCCAGCAGCCAACCGCAGGCTAACTATGGCTACACCTTC. Protein: CASSQPQANYGYTF.

This clonotype was detected ten times or more. The rearrangement joins TRBV6-5 to TRBJ2-7, with TRBD1 as a possible D gene (5 bases). Per the germline V gene, CDR1 is MNHEY and CDR2 is SVGAGI. The CDR3 contains 14 residues. Trimming took off 0 bases at V and 3 bases at J, with 9 bases between the two ends. The CDR3 nucleotides read TGTGCCAGCAGTTACTCCCGACAGCACTACGAGCAGTACTTC. Translation: CASSYSRQHYEQYF.

In this sample, this clonotype turned up many times. This chain links TRBV20-1 with TRBJ2-2; no clear D gene. The V end was cut by 3 bases, the J end by 1 base, with 6 bases between. Germline CDR1 is DFQATT and CDR2 is SNEGSKA (reference sequence). The CDR3 runs 13 residues. The DNA of the CDR3 is TGCAGTGCTAGTCACGGGAACACCGGGGAGCTGTTTTTT. It codes for CSASHGNTGELFF.

This clonotype was observed many times. This sequence joins TRBV30 and TRBJ1-5; D perhaps matches TRBD1 (6 bases). V was shortened by 5 bases and J by 4 bases, with 9 bases between the two germline ends. Germline CDR1 and CDR2: GTSNPN and SVGIG (reference sequence). The CDR3 is 12 residues long. This CDR3 reads CAWDRTNQPQHF. The CDR3 coding sequence is TGTGCCTGGGACAGGACAAATCAGCCCCAGCATTTT.

The chain recombines TRBV6-1 with TRBJ1-2; TRBD1 aligns across 7 bases. CDR1 is MNHNS, CDR2 SASEGT, per germline. The CDR3 has 15 residues. V dropped 2 bases and J dropped 0; count of bases not matched to a gene: 3. The DNA for the CDR3 is TGTGCCAGCAGTGAATACGACAGGGCTAACTATGGCTACACCTTC. Translating it yields CASSEYDRANYGYTF.

Ten or more counts support this clonotype. This chain connects TRBV4-1 to TRBJ1-1; D call uncertain. Between the trimmed V and J ends, which lost 1 base and 0 bases, there was a span of 12 bases. Germline loops: CDR1 MGHRA, CDR2 YSYEKL. The CDR3 contains 16 residues. The CDR3 coding sequence is TGCGCCAGCAGCCAAGGCCGGGTACTGGTGAACACTGAAGCTTTCTTT. Translated, it gives CASSQGRVLVNTEAFF.

This clonotype has just one count. An end of the junction does not agree with germline; a read error may underlie this. The CDR3 loop is CSAFGRTNYGYTF. Written as DNA, the CDR3 is TGCAGTGCTTTTGGCAGAACCAACTACGGCTACACCTTC. V usage is TRBV20-1 and J usage is TRBJ1-2; no firm D call. From germline, CDR1 is DFQATT and CDR2 SNEGSKA (reference sequence). The CDR3 is 13 residues long.

This clonotype was recorded at least ten times. The rearrangement uses TRBV4-1 and TRBJ1-1; tentatively, D is TRBD1 (5 bases). Germline V gene lookup returns CDR1 MGHRA and CDR2 YSYEKL. CDR3 length: 17 amino acids. Trimming shortened V by 1 base and J by 2 bases, and 17 bases separated the two germline ends. The CDR3 here is CASSQGWAGQLNTEAFF. The CDR3 nucleotides read TGCGCCAGCAGCCAAGGGTGGGCAGGGCAATTAAACACTGAAGCTTTCTTT.

In this sample, this clonotype turned up many times. The rearrangement uses TRBV7-6 and TRBJ1-2, with 8 bases aligning to TRBD1. This CDR3 contains 15 residues. Germline-derived CDR1 and CDR2 are SGHVS and FNYEAQ. Unmatched junction bases numbered 4, after V lost 0 bases and J lost 4 bases. CDR3: CASSLASTGVYGYTF. The CDR3 DNA reads TGTGCCAGCAGCTTAGCGTCGACAGGGGTCTATGGCTACACCTTC.

This clonotype was counted ten times or more. The rearrangement links TRBV9 to TRBJ2-2, with D unclear. Germline values: CDR1 SGDLS, CDR2 YYNGEE. CDR3 size: 16 residues. The V end was cut by 0 bases, the J end by 4 bases, with 13 bases between. In DNA, the CDR3 is TGTGCCAGCAGCGTAGGGGAAGGACGCACCACCGGGGAGCTGTTTTTT. This codes for CASSVGEGRTTGELFF.

This clonotype was observed at least ten times. The chain links TRBV28 to TRBJ1-5; no clear D gene. The germline V gene has CDR1 MDHEN and CDR2 SYDVKM. CDR3 length: 15 amino acids. The ends were cut back, 5 bases at V and 2 bases at J, with 13 bases in the middle. In DNA form, the CDR3 reads TGTGCCAGCAGTATACTTCTAGGAGGCAATCAGCCCCAGCATTTT. It translates to CASSILLGGNQPQHF.